This T cell receptor (beta chain) was obtained from a study of T cell repertoires in cytomegalovirus infection. Findings and limits, study-wide: HLA-C-restricted TCR beta clonotypes specific for CMV led the ex vivo response.

The CDR3 extends over 14 amino acids. With V trimmed by 6 bases and J by 6 bases, 9 bases remained unmatched. TCRdb reanalysed the reads using MiXCR and keeps one entry per CDR3 protein. The sample has around 710,000 distinct CDR3 sequences, 25% to 35% seen once; the top ten hold around 14%. This clonotype appeared many times. Its antigen remains unknown. The source was cultured CD8+ T cells from PBMCs, collected from culture after CMV antigen stimulation. The V and J genes are TRBV12-3 or TRBV12-4 and TRBJ1-2, with TRBD1 matching over 8 bases. This clonotype was obtained from a human donor in good health (CMV status not recorded). Some clones in this sample may be carry-over from other donors' samples. The CDR3 protein is CASRETGAEDGYTF. CDR3 bases: TGTGCCAGCAGGGAGACAGGGGCGGAAGATGGCTACACCTTC.